One sample yielded the 19 T cell receptor beta chains listed below, sequenced in a study of PD-1 blockade in classical Hodgkin lymphoma. Every patient relapsed after autologous stem cell transplantation, and brentuximab vedotin exposure varied. Assay: immunoSEQ multiplex PCR; the TCRdb copy retains only in-frame clones and omits some. The table lists 95,000 to 100,000 clones, around 89% of them singletons. The sequencing here drew on peripheral blood mononuclear cells (PBMCs), taken before the second cycle of nivolumab. The origin of the receptors is a human donor with classical Hodgkin lymphoma.

Written as DNA, the CDR3 is TGCGCCAGCAGCGCTCAGGGACCTCAGCCCCAGCATTTT. Its protein product is CASSAQGPQPQHF. V usage is TRBV5-1 and J usage is TRBJ1-5, with a weak D call TRBD1 (5 bases). Trimming removed 4 bases at V and 6 bases at J, with 11 bases between. The CDR3 loop spans 13 amino acids. Germline assignment: CDR1 SGHRS and CDR2 YFSETQ.

This rearrangement joins TRBV7-2 to TRBJ2-3, with D unresolved. The CDR3 contains 14 residues. V shed 1 base and J shed 1 base, with 6 bases lying between them. Per the germline V gene, CDR1 is SGHTA and CDR2 is FQGNSA. DNA for the CDR3: TGTGCCAGCAGCTTAGGCCGGGGCACAGATACGCAGTATTTT. Protein product: CASSLGRGTDTQYF. The variable domain in full, completed from reference TRBV7-2 and TRBJ2-3, reads GAGVSQSPSNKVTEKGKDVELRCDPISGHTALYWYRQSLGQGLEFLIYFQGNSAPDKSGLPSDRFSAERTGGSVSTLTIQRTQQEDSAVYLCASSLGRGTDTQYFGPGTRLTVL.

V usage is TRBV4-1 and J usage is TRBJ1-5; TRBD1 matches 8 bases. Germline V gene lookup returns CDR1 MGHRA and CDR2 YSYEKL. This CDR3 region has 14 residues. The V gene end was trimmed by 0 bases and the J gene end by 5 bases; junction bases not matched to a gene: 0. Written as DNA, the CDR3 is TGCGCCAGCAGCCAAGAGGACAGGGATCAGCCCCAGCATTTT. Protein: CASSQEDRDQPQHF.

This sequence joins TRBV11-3 and TRBJ2-5, with 7 bases that match TRBD1. Trimming at V came to 4 bases and at J to 5 bases, leaving 16 bases not matched to a gene. The CDR3 runs to 17 residues. Looked up from germline, CDR1 is SGHNT and CDR2 is YENEEA. The CDR3 region has the DNA TGTGCCAGCAGCTCGTACCTTGACAGGGTAGGTTTTGAGACCCAGTACTTC. Translation gives CASSSYLDRVGFETQYF.

This chain uses TRBV12-5 with TRBJ1-4; 7 nucleotides agree with TRBD1. Germline assignment: CDR1 LGHNT and CDR2 FRNRAP. The CDR3 length is 20 residues. V dropped 4 bases and J dropped 2; count of bases not matched to a gene: 19. In DNA form, the CDR3 reads TGTGCTAGTGGTTCAACCTCGGAGTGGGACAGCAAGACGACTAATGAAAAACTGTTTTTT. This codes for CASGSTSEWDSKTTNEKLFF.

V usage is TRBV4-3 and J usage is TRBJ1-5; D perhaps matches TRBD1 (6 bases). The germline gives CDR1 LGHNA, CDR2 YSLEER. V lost 1 base and J 7 bases, leaving 14 bases between the germline ends. The CDR3 runs 15 residues. The CDR3 bases are TGCGCCAGCAGCCAAGTTGTGGGGGCTTGGCAGCCCCAGCATTTT. Encoded protein: CASSQVVGAWQPQHF.

The rearrangement uses TRBV7-2 and TRBJ2-1; 8 bases match TRBD1. The germline V gene has CDR1 SGHTA and CDR2 FQGNSA. Trimming cost V 0 bases and J 4 bases; bases outside gene matches: 2. The CDR3 is 15 residues long. The CDR3 coding sequence is TGTGCCAGCAGCTTAGCGGGACAGGAGTACAATGAGCAGTTCTTC. Encoded protein: CASSLAGQEYNEQFF.

The V gene is TRBV6-5, the J gene TRBJ1-2, with D maybe TRBD1 (5 bases). The CDR3 sequence is 12 residues long. V shed 5 bases and J shed 3 bases, with 7 bases lying between them. Germline V gene lookup returns CDR1 MNHEY and CDR2 SVGAGI. CDR3 DNA: TGTGCCAGCAGTGGGGCAGACTATGGCTACACCTTC. The encoded protein is CASSGADYGYTF.

This chain connects TRBV29-1 to TRBJ2-5; TRBD1 aligns across 8 bases. V gave up 2 bases and J gave up 6 bases; unmatched junction bases: 5. Looked up from germline, CDR1 is SQVTM and CDR2 is ANQGSEA. The length of the CDR3 is 13 residues. The CDR3 nucleotides read TGCAGCGTTGAATCTCAGGGGGCAAAGACCCAGTACTTC. Translating gives CSVESQGAKTQYF.

The rearrangement joins TRBV4-3 to TRBJ2-3; 10 bases are shared with TRBD2. This CDR3 contains 16 residues. CDR1 is LGHNA, CDR2 YSLEER, per germline. The J segment lost 0 bases and the V segment lost 5 bases, leaving 5 bases of the junction unmatched. The CDR3 loop is CASSSTSGASTDTQYF. In DNA form, the CDR3 reads TGCGCCAGCAGCTCAACTAGCGGGGCGAGCACAGATACGCAGTATTTT.

The rearrangement joins TRBV5-4 to TRBJ2-3, with D possibly TRBD2 on 5 matching bases. V gave up 3 bases and J gave up 5 bases, with 16 bases separating them. Germline CDR1 SGHNT, CDR2 YYREEE (reference sequence). The CDR3 is made up of 15 amino acids. The CDR3 DNA reads TGTGCCAGCAGCTGGGCCGGGATTGAAGGAGATACGCAGTATTTT. Amino acid sequence: CASSWAGIEGDTQYF. Filled out from reference TRBV5-4 and TRBJ2-3, the complete variable domain reads ETGVTQSPTHLIKTRGQQVTLRCSSQSGHNTVSWYQQALGQGPQFIFQYYREEENGRGNFPPRFSGLQFPNYSSELNVNALELDDSALYLCASSWAGIEGDTQYFGPGTRLTVL.

This chain connects TRBV6-5 to TRBJ1-1; possible D gene TRBD1, 5 bases. V dropped 2 bases and J dropped 5 bases, with 12 bases sitting between them. The germline V gene encodes CDR1 MNHEY and CDR2 SVGAGI. This CDR3 is built from 14 residues. CDR3 nucleotides: TGTGCCAGCAGTTACGTCAGGGATGTAACTGAAGCTTTCTTT. It is translated as CASSYVRDVTEAFF.

The chain links TRBV18 to TRBJ1-1, with unresolved D. The CDR3 length is 14 residues. V was clipped by 3 bases and J by 9 bases, with 17 bases between them. The V gene's germline CDR1 is KGHSH and CDR2 LQKENI. CDR3 nucleotides: TGTGCCAGCTCACCCCAAGCCTCGATCTGGCAAGCTTTCTTT. Its translation: CASSPQASIWQAFF.

This clone appeared once. The chain links TRBV6-6 to TRBJ1-1, with 8 bases lining up with TRBD1. Germline V lookup: CDR1 MNHNY, CDR2 SVGAGI (reference sequence). This CDR3 has 14 amino acids. Trimming took 6 bases from V and 3 from J; bases not matched to a gene: 6. The CDR3: CASRAQGEYTEAFF. The CDR3, as DNA: TGTGCCAGCAGAGCACAGGGGGAATACACTGAAGCTTTCTTT.

V is TRBV7-9 and J is TRBJ2-7; maybe TRBD1 (6 bases). This CDR3 region has 16 residues. Germline V gives CDR1 SEHNR, CDR2 FQNEAQ (reference sequence). V dropped 5 bases and J dropped 5 bases, with 22 bases sitting between them. In nucleotides, the CDR3 is TGTGCCAGCAGCGCTAACGGGACAACAGGGCCGGACGAGCAGTACTTC. This gives the protein CASSANGTTGPDEQYF. The full variable domain, rest sourced from reference TRBV7-9 and TRBJ2-7, is DTGVSQNPRHKITKRGQNVTFRCDPISEHNRLYWYRQTLGQGPEFLTYFQNEAQLEKSRLLSDRFSAERPKGSFSTLEIQRTEQGDSAMYLCASSANGTTGPDEQYFGPGTRLTVT.

This clone occurred a few times. J is TRBJ1-2 and V is TRBV6-6; D may be TRBD1 (6 bases). Germline V gene sequence: CDR1 MNHNY, CDR2 SVGAGI (reference sequence). The CDR3 totals 12 residues. V shed 5 bases and J shed 3 bases, with 7 bases lying between them. The CDR3 loop reads CASSQGYYGYTF. CDR3 in DNA: TGTGCCAGCAGTCAGGGGTACTATGGCTACACCTTC.

This chain joins TRBV27 and TRBJ2-7; D could derive from TRBD1 or TRBD2 (6 bases each). Germline CDR1 and CDR2: MNHEY and SMNVEV (reference sequence). V shed 8 bases and J shed 2 bases, with 13 bases lying between them. This CDR3 spans 13 amino acids. The chain's CDR3 is CASGQGRTYEQYF. CDR3 in DNA: TGTGCCAGCGGCCAGGGGAGGACCTACGAGCAGTACTTC.

This chain connects TRBV7-9 to TRBJ2-7; D uncertain. Germline assignment: CDR1 SEHNR and CDR2 FQNEAQ (reference sequence). The CDR3 is made up of 15 amino acids. V shed 7 bases and J shed 3 bases, with 19 bases lying between them. Written as DNA, the CDR3 is TGTGCCAGCACATCGTCGAGGCTACCCAACTACGAGCAGTACTTC. Translation gives CASTSSRLPNYEQYF. The variable domain in full, with the rest retrieved from reference TRBV7-9 and TRBJ2-7, is DTGVSQNPRHKITKRGQNVTFRCDPISEHNRLYWYRQTLGQGPEFLTYFQNEAQLEKSRLLSDRFSAERPKGSFSTLEIQRTEQGDSAMYLCASTSSRLPNYEQYFGPGTRLTVT.

This clone has a handful of counts. This chain links TRBV25-1 with TRBJ2-5, with 7 nucleotides matching TRBD2. V shed 2 bases, J shed 5 bases, and the junction held 8 bases outside the gene matches. The V gene's germline CDR1 is MGHDK and CDR2 SYGVNS. The CDR3 runs to 15 residues. CDR3 sequence: CASSEEWGGLETQYF. As DNA, the CDR3 is TGTGCCAGCAGTGAAGAATGGGGGGGTTTGGAGACCCAGTACTTC.